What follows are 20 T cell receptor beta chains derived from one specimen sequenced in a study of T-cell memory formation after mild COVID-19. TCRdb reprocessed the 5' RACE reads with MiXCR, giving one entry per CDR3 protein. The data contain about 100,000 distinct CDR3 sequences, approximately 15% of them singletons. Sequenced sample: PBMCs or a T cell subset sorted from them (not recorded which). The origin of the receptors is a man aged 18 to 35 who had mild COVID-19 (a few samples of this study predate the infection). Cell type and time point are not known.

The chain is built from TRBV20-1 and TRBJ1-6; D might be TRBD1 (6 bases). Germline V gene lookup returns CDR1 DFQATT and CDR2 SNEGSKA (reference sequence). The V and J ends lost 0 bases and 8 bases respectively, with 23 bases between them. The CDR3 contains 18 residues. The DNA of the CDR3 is TGCAGTGCTAGAGATCCGGTTGGCACCCTTAGGGGGGATTCACCCCTCCACTTT. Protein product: CSARDPVGTLRGDSPLHF.

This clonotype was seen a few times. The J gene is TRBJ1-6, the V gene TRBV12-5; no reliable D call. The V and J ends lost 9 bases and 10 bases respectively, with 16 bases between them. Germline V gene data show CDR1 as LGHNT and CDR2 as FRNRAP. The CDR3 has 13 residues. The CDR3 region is CASRGLLRSPLHF. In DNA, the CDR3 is TGTGCTAGCAGAGGACTGCTTCGGTCACCCCTCCACTTT.

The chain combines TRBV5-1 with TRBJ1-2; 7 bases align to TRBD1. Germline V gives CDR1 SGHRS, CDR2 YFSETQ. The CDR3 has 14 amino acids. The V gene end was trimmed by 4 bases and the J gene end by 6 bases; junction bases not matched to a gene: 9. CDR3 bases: TGCGCCAGCAGCAAAGGTACAGGGGCGGATGGCTACACCTTC. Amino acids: CASSKGTGADGYTF.

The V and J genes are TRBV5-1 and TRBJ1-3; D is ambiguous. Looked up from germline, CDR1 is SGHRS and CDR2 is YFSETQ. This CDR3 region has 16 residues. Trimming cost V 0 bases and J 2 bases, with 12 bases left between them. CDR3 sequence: CASSLDGRITGNTIYF. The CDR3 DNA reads TGCGCCAGCAGCTTGGACGGCCGGATAACTGGAAACACCATATATTTT.

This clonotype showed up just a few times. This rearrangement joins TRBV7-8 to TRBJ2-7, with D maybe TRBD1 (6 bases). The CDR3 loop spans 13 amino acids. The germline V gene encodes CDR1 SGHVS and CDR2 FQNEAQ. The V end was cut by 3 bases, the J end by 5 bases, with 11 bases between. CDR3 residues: CASSFTGSHEQYF. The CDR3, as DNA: TGTGCCAGCAGCTTCACAGGGTCCCACGAGCAGTACTTC.

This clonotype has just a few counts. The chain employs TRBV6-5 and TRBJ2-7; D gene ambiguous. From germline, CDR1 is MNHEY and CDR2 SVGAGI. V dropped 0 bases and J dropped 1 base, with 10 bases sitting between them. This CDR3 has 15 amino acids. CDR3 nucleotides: TGTGCCAGCAGTTACTCCATGTATCATTCCTACGAGCAGTACTTC. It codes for CASSYSMYHSYEQYF.

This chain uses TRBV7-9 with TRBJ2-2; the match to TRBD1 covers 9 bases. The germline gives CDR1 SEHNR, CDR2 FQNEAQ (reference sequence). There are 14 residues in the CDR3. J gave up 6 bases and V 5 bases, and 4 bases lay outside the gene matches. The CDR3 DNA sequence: TGTGCCAGCAGCCCAGGACAGGGGCCCGGGGAGCTGTTTTTT. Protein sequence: CASSPGQGPGELFF.

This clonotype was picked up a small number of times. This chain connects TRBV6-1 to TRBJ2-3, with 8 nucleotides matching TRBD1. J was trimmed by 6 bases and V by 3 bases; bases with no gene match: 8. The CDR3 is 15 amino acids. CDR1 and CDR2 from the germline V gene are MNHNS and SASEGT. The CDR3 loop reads CASSEYLGTGDTQYF. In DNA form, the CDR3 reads TGTGCCAGCAGTGAGTACCTCGGGACAGGCGATACGCAGTATTTT.

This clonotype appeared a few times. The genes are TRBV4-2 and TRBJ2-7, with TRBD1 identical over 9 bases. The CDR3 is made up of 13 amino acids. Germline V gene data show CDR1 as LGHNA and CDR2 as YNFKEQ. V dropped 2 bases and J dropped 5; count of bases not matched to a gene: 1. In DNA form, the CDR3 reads TGTGCCAGCAGCCAAAACAGGGGGCACGAGCAGTACGTC. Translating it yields CASSQNRGHEQYV.

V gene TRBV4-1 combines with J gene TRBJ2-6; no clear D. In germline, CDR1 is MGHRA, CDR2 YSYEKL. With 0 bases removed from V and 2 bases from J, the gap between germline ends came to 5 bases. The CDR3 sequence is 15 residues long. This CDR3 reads CASSQDSAGANVLTF. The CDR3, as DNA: TGCGCCAGCAGCCAAGATTCAGCTGGGGCCAACGTCCTGACTTTC.

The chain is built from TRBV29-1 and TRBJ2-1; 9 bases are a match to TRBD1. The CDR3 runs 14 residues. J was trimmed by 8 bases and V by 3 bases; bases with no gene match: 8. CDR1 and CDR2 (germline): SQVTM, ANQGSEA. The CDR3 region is CSVEGDRVMDEQFF. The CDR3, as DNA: TGCAGCGTTGAGGGGGACAGGGTAATGGATGAGCAGTTCTTC.

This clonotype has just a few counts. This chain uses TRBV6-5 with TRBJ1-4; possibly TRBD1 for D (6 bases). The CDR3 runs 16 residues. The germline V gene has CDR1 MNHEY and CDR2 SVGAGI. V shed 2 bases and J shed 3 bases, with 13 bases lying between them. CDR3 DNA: TGTGCCAGCAGTTACCTCCAGGGGTCCGCTAATGAAAAACTGTTTTTT. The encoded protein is CASSYLQGSANEKLFF.

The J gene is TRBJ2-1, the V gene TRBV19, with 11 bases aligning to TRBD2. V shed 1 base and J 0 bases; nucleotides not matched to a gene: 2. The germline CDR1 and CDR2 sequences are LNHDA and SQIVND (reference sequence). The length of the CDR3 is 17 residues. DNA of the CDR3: TGTGCCAGTAGTATAGCTAGCGGGGGGCTCTCCTACAATGAGCAGTTCTTC. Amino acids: CASSIASGGLSYNEQFF.

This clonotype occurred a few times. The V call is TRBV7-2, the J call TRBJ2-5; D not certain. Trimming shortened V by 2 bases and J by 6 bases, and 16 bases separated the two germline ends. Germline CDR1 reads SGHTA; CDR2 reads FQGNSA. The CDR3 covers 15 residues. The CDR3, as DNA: TGTGCCAGCAGCTTAAGGCGCTTAGCTGGGCAGACCCAGTACTTC. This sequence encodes CASSLRRLAGQTQYF.

The CDR3 DNA reads TGTGCCAGCAGCTTGGGGCAGGTCTTCAACTATGGCTACACCTTC. Translating it yields CASSLGQVFNYGYTF. V is TRBV5-5 and J is TRBJ1-2; D not certain. Trimming cost V 0 bases and J 2 bases, with 11 bases left between them. Per the germline V gene, CDR1 is SGHKS and CDR2 is YYEKEE (reference sequence). The CDR3 length is 15 residues.

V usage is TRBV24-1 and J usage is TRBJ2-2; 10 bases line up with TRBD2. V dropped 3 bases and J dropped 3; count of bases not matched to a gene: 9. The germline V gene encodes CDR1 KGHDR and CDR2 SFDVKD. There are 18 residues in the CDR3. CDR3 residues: CATSDPDSGGDHTGELFF. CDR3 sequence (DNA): TGTGCCACCAGTGATCCGGACAGCGGGGGGGATCACACCGGGGAGCTGTTTTTT.

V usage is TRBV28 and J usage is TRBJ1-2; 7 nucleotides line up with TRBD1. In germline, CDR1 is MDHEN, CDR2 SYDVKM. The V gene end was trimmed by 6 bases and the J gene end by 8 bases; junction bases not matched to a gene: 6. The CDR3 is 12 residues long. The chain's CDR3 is CASSRQGWGYTF. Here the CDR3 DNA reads TGTGCCAGCAGCAGACAGGGCTGGGGCTACACCTTC.

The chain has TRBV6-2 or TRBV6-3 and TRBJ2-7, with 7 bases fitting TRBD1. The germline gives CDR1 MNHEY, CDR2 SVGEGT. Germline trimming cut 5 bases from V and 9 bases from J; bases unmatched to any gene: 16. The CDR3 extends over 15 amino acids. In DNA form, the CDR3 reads TGTGCCAGCAGTCCCGACCGGCAGGGGGTGAAACGGCAGTACGTC. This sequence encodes CASSPDRQGVKRQYV.

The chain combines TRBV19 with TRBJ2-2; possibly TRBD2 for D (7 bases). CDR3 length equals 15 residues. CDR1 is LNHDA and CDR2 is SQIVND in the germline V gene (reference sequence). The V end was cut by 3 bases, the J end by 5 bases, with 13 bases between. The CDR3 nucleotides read TGTGCCAGTAGTATCGGGGGGCGCGAGACCGGGGAGCTGTTTTTT. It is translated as CASSIGGRETGELFF.

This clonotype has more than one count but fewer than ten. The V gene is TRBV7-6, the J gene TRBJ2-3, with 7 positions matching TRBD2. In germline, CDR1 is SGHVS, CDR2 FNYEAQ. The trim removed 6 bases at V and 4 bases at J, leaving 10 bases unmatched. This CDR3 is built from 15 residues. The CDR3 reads CASRRTGGSADTQYF. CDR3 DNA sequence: TGTGCCAGCAGACGTACGGGGGGTTCGGCAGATACGCAGTATTTT.